These 7 T cell receptor beta chains came from one sample sequenced in a study of cytomegalovirus exposure and HLA in healthy donors. The PCR contained 60 Vbeta and 13 Jbeta primers. Using immunoSEQ multiplex PCR, the repertoire was profiled, and TCRdb retains in-frame clones only, with some absent. Of around 130,000 clones in the sample, roughly 82% were seen once. Sequenced material: PBMCs. The origin of the receptors is a man between 50 and 59 years old in good health and CMV-seronegative.

The V gene is TRBV4-1, the J gene TRBJ2-5, with 10 positions matching TRBD2. Trimming removed 3 bases from V and 3 bases from J; junction bases left unmatched: 1. Germline V gene data show CDR1 as MGHRA and CDR2 as YSYEKL. This CDR3 has 14 residues. The CDR3 here is CASSQLAGEETQYF. As DNA, the CDR3 is TGCGCCAGCAGCCAGCTAGCGGGGGAAGAGACCCAGTACTTC.

A single count supports this clone. The chain recombines TRBV4-1 with TRBJ2-7; 8 positions match TRBD1. CDR1 and CDR2 (germline): MGHRA, YSYEKL. The CDR3 is 14 amino acids. Trimming at V came to 7 bases and at J to 2 bases, leaving 7 bases not matched to a gene. The CDR3 bases are TGCGCCAGCACAATCGGGACAGGCACCTACGAGCAGTACTTC. Encoded protein: CASTIGTGTYEQYF.

The genes are TRBV2 and TRBJ1-6; D might be TRBD1 (5 bases). Germline CDR1 reads SNHLY; CDR2 reads FYNNEI. This CDR3 region has 14 residues. V was cut by 6 bases and J by 6 bases, with 12 bases left in between. The CDR3 sequence is CASSRARANSPLHF. CDR3 DNA sequence: TGTGCCAGCAGCCGGGCCAGGGCTAATTCACCCCTCCACTTT.

The J gene is TRBJ1-4, the V gene TRBV6-1; no reliable D call. The V gene's germline CDR1 is MNHNS and CDR2 SASEGT. The CDR3 totals 11 residues. V was cut by 5 bases and J by 4 bases, with 2 bases left in between. CDR3 coding DNA: TGTGCCAGCAGTTATAATGAAAAACTGTTTTTT. It is translated as CASSYNEKLFF.

The genes are TRBV19 and TRBJ1-4, with a possible D match to TRBD1 (5 bases). The germline V gene encodes CDR1 LNHDA and CDR2 SQIVND (reference sequence). Trimming took off 3 bases at V and 4 bases at J, with 12 bases between the two ends. The CDR3 length is 15 residues. CDR3 nucleotides: TGTGCCAGTAGTATGGGAGGGGCCCATAATGAAAAACTGTTTTTT. Translation: CASSMGGAHNEKLFF.

This clone turned up a few times. The rearrangement links TRBV18 to TRBJ2-7; D is possibly TRBD1 (5 bases). Germline CDR1 reads KGHSH; CDR2 reads LQKENI. This CDR3 spans 15 amino acids. V was shortened by 2 bases and J by 4 bases, with 15 bases between the two germline ends. CDR3 DNA: TGTGCCAGCTCACCAAGTAGCTCTAGGGGTTACGAGCAGTACTTC. Protein: CASSPSSSRGYEQYF.

The chain joins TRBV9 to TRBJ2-3; D is possibly TRBD1 (6 bases). The CDR3 length is 17 residues. The germline CDR1 and CDR2 sequences are SGDLS and YYNGEE. Trimming left V 0 bases short and J 0 bases short, with 14 bases between. CDR3 residues: CASSVDGQGPSTDTQYF. CDR3 DNA sequence: TGTGCCAGCAGCGTAGACGGGCAGGGGCCCAGCACAGATACGCAGTATTTT.